A selection of T cell receptor beta chains follows, all from one sample in a study of blood T cells in healthy people across ages. TCRdb fed the 5' RACE reads into MiXCR, producing one record per CDR3 protein. The sample yields approximately 810,000 distinct CDR3 sequences, approximately 35% seen once. The sample taken for sequencing was blood. The receptors were gathered from a man aged 18 to 30 in good health. Both conserved end residues are part of each CDR3. A D gene is named only where the DNA matches it firmly. Only some rows state a clone size, as once, few, many or a class for expanded clones.

14,TRBJ1-2,TRBV10-3,few,.,TGTGCCATCAGTGACCGGGACACGCGCTATGGCTACACCTTC,CAISDRDTRYGYTF
15,TRBJ2-1,TRBV7-2,.,.,TGTGCCAGCAGCTTAGGGGGGGCCGCACTCAATGAGCAGTTCTTC,CASSLGGAALNEQFF
14,TRBJ2-7,TRBV12-3/TRBV12-4,many,TRBD2,TGTGCCAGCAACCTAGCGGGGGGGTTTTACGAGCAGTACTTC,CASNLAGGFYEQYF
14,TRBJ2-5,TRBV5-4,few,.,TGTGCCAGCAGCCGGGGACGGACGCAAGAGACCCAGTACTTC,CASSRGRTQETQYF
13,TRBJ2-3,TRBV20-1,many,TRBD2,TGCAGTGCTTTAAACCCGGGGGGAGATACGCAGTATTTT,CSALNPGGDTQYF
16,TRBJ2-7,TRBV5-4,.,TRBD2,TGTGCCAGCACCTCAAGCGGGGGTTCCTCCTACAATGAGCAGTACTTC,CASTSSGGSSYNEQYF
17,TRBJ2-7,TRBV6-6,few,TRBD1,TGTGCCAGCAGTTACTTCCCGGCCGGGACAGGGAACCATGAGCAGTACTTC,CASSYFPAGTGNHEQYF
16,TRBJ1-1,TRBV29-1,.,.,TGCAGCGTCGACAACCCCCTTAGGAGGGTGGCGACTGAAGCTTTCTTT,CSVDNPLRRVATEAFF
14,TRBJ1-5,TRBV27,.,.,TGTGCCAGCAGCACATTTATCGGCGATCAGCCCCAGCATTTT,CASSTFIGDQPQHF
12,TRBJ1-2,TRBV5-1,.,.,TGCGCCAGCAGCTCTTCGGAGGGTGGCTACACCTTC,CASSSSEGGYTF
13,TRBJ2-7,TRBV6-6,.,.,TGTGCCGGCAGCTTAGACACCTCCTACGAGCAGTACTTC,CAGSLDTSYEQYF
12,TRBJ2-5,TRBV20-1,many,.,TGCAGTGCCCCAAACCAGGGGGAGACCCAGTACTTC,CSAPNQGETQYF
14,TRBJ1-2,TRBV7-9,.,.,TGTGCCAGCAGCTCAACGGACCTGCCCTATGGCTACACCTTC,CASSSTDLPYGYTF
15,TRBJ1-2,TRBV20-1,.,TRBD1,TGCAGTGCTAGTTGGACGGGACAGGGAAACTATGGCTACACCTTC,CSASWTGQGNYGYTF
15,TRBJ1-2,TRBV27,few,.,TGTGCCAGCAGTTTATCGGTGGCAGGGGCCTATGGCTACACCTTC,CASSLSVAGAYGYTF
16,TRBJ1-2,TRBV12-3/TRBV12-4,many,.,TGTGCCAGCAGACTAGGACATGGGCCGGGAGGGGATGGCTACACCTTC,CASRLGHGPGGDGYTF
13,TRBJ2-2,TRBV6-6,.,TRBD2,TGTGTCAGCAGTCCGGGGGGGCCCGGGGAGCTGTTTTTT,CVSSPGGPGELFF
16,TRBJ2-2,TRBV27,.,.,TGTGCCAGCAGTTTATCGCAGGGGAGAACTGCTGGGGAGCTGTTTTTT,CASSLSQGRTAGELFF
16,TRBJ1-4,TRBV25-1,few,.,TGTGCCAGCAGTGAGGGTGAGAGGCCCCTGGGGGAAAAACTGTTTTTT,CASSEGERPLGEKLFF
14,TRBJ1-5,TRBV12-3/TRBV12-4,many,.,TGTGCCAGCATGGTCGCAGGGGGCAATCAGCCCCAGCATTTT,CASMVAGGNQPQHF
17,TRBJ2-5,TRBV6-5,.,TRBD2,TGTGCCAGCAGTTCCCGCCGACTAGCATGGGGCCAAGAGACCCAGTACTTC,CASSSRRLAWGQETQYF
14,TRBJ2-5,TRBV2,.,.,TGTACCAGCACCAAGGGGAATCGAAGGGAGACCCAGTACTTC,CTSTKGNRRETQYF
13,TRBJ2-3,TRBV3-1,.,.,TGTGCCAGCAGCCCCTCGGGACTTCCGGCACAGTATTTT,CASSPSGLPAQYF
14,TRBJ2-1,TRBV20-1,.,.,TGCAGTGCTAAAACCGGGCCCACACTCGATGAGCAGTTCTTC,CSAKTGPTLDEQFF